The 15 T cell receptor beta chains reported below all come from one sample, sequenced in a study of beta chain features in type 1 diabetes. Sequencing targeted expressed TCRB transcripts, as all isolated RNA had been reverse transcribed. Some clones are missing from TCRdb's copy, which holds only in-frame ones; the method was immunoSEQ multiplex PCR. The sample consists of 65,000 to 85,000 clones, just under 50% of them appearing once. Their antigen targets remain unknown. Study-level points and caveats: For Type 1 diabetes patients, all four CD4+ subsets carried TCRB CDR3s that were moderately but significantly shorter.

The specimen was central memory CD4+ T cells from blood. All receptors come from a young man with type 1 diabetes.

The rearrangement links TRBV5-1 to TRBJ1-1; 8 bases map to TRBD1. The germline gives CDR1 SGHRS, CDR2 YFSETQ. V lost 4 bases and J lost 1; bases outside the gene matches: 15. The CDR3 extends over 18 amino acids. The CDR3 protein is CASSSYRTGIGENTEAFF. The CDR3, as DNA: TGCGCCAGCAGCAGCTATCGGACAGGGATTGGGGAGAACACTGAAGCTTTCTTT.

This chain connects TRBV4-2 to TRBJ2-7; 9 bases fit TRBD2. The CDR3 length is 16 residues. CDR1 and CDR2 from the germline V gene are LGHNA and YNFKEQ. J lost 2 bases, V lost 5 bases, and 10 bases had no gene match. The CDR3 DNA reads TGTGCCAGCAGCACTTCCCCGGGACTAGCAGCCTACGAGCAGTACTTC. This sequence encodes CASSTSPGLAAYEQYF.

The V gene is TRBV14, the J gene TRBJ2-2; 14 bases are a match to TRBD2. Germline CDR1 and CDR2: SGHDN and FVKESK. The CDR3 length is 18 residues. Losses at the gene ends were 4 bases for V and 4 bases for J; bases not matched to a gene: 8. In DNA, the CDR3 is TGTGCCAGCAGCCCGGGACTAGCGGGAGAGGTGGGCACCGGGGAGCTGTTTTTT. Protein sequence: CASSPGLAGEVGTGELFF.

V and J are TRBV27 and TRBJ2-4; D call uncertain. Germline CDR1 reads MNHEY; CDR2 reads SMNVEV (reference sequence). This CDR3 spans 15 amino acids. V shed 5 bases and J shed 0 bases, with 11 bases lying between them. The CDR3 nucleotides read TGTGCCAGCAGTACAATGACTCTAGCCAAAAACATTCAGTACTTC. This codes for CASSTMTLAKNIQYF.

CDR3 region: CASKRQGTDTQYF. CDR3 DNA: TGTGCCAGCAAGCGGCAGGGCACAGATACGCAGTATTTT. This rearrangement joins TRBV11-3 to TRBJ2-3; D is possibly TRBD2 (5 bases). Germline assignment: CDR1 SGHNT and CDR2 YENEEA. This CDR3 region has 13 residues. Between the trimmed V and J ends, which lost 7 bases and 1 base, there was a span of 9 bases.

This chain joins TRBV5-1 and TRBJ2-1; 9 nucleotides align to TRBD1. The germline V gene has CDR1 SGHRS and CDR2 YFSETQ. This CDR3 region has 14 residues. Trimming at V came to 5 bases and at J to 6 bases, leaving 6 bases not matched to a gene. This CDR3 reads CASSIQGAGNEQFF. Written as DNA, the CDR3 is TGCGCCAGCAGTATACAGGGGGCCGGCAATGAGCAGTTCTTC.

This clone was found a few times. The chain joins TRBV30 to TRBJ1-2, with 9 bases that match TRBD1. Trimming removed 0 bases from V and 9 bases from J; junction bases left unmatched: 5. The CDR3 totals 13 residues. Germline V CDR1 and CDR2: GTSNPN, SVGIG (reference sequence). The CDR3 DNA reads TGTGCCTGGAGTGTCGGACAGGGGATGCGCTACACCTTC. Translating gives CAWSVGQGMRYTF. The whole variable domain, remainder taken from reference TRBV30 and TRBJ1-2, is SQTIHQWPATLVQPVGSPLSLECTVEGTSNPNLYWYRQAAGRGLQLLFYSVGIGQISSEVPQNLSASRPQDRQFILSSKKLLLSDSGFYLCAWSVGQGMRYTFGSGTRLTVV.

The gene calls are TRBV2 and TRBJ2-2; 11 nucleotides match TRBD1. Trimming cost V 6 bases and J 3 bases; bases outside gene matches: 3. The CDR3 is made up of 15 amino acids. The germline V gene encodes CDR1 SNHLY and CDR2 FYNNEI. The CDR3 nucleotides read TGTGCCAGCAGAGGGACAGGGGGTGACACCGGGGAGCTGTTTTTT. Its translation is CASRGTGGDTGELFF.

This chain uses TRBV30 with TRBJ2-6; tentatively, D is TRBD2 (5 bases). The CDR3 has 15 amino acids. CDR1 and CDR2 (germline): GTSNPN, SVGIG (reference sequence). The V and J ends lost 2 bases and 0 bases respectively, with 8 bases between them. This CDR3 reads CAWSNGDSGANVLTF. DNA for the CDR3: TGTGCCTGGAGTAACGGGGACTCTGGGGCCAACGTCCTGACTTTC.

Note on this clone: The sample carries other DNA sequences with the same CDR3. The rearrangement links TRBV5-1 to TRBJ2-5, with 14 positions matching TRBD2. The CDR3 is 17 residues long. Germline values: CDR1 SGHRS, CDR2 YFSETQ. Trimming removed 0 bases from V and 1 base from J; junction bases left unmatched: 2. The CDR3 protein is CASSLAGTSGGQETQYF. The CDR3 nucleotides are TGCGCCAGCAGCTTGGCCGGGACTAGCGGGGGCCAAGAGACCCAGTACTTC.

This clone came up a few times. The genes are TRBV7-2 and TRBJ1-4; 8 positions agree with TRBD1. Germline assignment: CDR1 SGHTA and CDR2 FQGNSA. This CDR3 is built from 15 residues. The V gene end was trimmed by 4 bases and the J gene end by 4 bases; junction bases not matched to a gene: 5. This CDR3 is CASSSGQVVNEKLFF. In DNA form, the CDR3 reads TGTGCCAGCAGCTCGGGACAGGTGGTTAATGAAAAACTGTTTTTT.

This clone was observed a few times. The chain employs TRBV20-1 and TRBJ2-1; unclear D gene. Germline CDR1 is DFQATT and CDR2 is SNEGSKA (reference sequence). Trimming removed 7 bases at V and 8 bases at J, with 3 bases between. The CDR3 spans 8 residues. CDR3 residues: CSVDEQFF. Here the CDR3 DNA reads TGCAGTGTCGATGAGCAGTTCTTC.

CDR3 residues: CASSPREIRQGAGEQYF. CDR3 coding DNA: TGCGCCAGCAGCCCAAGAGAAATCAGACAGGGGGCGGGCGAGCAGTACTTC. The chain is built from TRBV5-1 and TRBJ2-7, with 10 bases identical to TRBD1. Germline V lookup: CDR1 SGHRS, CDR2 YFSETQ. J was trimmed by 6 bases and V by 4 bases; bases with no gene match: 16. The CDR3 is made up of 17 amino acids. Complete variable domain (other parts from reference TRBV5-1 and TRBJ2-7): KAGVTQTPRYLIKTRGQQVTLSCSPISGHRSVSWYQQTPGQGLQFLFEYFSETQRNKGNFPGRFSGRQFSNSRSEMNVSTLELGDSALYLCASSPREIRQGAGEQYFGPGTRLTVT.

DNA for the CDR3: TGTGCCAGTGGCCGCGGGACAGGGGGTCGGTATGAGCAGTTCTTC. Translating gives CASGRGTGGRYEQFF. The chain recombines TRBV19 with TRBJ2-1; the match to TRBD1 covers 11 bases. The germline CDR1 and CDR2 sequences are LNHDA and SQIVND (reference sequence). There are 15 residues in the CDR3. The ends lost 8 bases at V and 8 bases at J; junction bases unmatched: 11.

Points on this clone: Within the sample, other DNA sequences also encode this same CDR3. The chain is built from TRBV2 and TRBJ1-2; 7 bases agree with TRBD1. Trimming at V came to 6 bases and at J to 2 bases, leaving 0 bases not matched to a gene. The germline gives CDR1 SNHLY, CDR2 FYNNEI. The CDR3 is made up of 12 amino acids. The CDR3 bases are TGTGCCAGCAGGACAGGGAACTATGGCTACACCTTC. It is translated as CASRTGNYGYTF. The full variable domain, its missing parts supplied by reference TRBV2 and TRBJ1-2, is EPEVTQTPSHQVTQMGQEVILRCVPISNHLYFYWYRQILGQKVEFLVSFYNNEISEKSEIFDDQFSVERPDGSNFTLKIRSTKLEDSAMYFCASRTGNYGYTFGSGTRLTVV.